This T cell receptor beta chain originates from a study of control samples from healthy donors and cancer patients. The V gene's germline CDR1 is SGHRS and CDR2 YFSETQ. Between the trimmed V and J ends, which lost 2 bases and 7 bases, there was a span of 10 bases. This CDR3 region has 13 residues. This table comes from immunoSEQ multiplex PCR, and its TCRdb copy is limited to in-frame clones, with some not included. The top ten hold 2.9% of the sample, which has under 150,000 clones, roughly 86% seen once. The sample was blood. The chain recombines TRBV5-1 with TRBJ1-5; D ambiguous. The receptor's source is a man in his fifties or sixties in good health. CDR3 bases: TGCGCCAGCAGCTTTACATTGGGCCAGCCCCAGCATTTT. It codes for CASSFTLGQPQHF.